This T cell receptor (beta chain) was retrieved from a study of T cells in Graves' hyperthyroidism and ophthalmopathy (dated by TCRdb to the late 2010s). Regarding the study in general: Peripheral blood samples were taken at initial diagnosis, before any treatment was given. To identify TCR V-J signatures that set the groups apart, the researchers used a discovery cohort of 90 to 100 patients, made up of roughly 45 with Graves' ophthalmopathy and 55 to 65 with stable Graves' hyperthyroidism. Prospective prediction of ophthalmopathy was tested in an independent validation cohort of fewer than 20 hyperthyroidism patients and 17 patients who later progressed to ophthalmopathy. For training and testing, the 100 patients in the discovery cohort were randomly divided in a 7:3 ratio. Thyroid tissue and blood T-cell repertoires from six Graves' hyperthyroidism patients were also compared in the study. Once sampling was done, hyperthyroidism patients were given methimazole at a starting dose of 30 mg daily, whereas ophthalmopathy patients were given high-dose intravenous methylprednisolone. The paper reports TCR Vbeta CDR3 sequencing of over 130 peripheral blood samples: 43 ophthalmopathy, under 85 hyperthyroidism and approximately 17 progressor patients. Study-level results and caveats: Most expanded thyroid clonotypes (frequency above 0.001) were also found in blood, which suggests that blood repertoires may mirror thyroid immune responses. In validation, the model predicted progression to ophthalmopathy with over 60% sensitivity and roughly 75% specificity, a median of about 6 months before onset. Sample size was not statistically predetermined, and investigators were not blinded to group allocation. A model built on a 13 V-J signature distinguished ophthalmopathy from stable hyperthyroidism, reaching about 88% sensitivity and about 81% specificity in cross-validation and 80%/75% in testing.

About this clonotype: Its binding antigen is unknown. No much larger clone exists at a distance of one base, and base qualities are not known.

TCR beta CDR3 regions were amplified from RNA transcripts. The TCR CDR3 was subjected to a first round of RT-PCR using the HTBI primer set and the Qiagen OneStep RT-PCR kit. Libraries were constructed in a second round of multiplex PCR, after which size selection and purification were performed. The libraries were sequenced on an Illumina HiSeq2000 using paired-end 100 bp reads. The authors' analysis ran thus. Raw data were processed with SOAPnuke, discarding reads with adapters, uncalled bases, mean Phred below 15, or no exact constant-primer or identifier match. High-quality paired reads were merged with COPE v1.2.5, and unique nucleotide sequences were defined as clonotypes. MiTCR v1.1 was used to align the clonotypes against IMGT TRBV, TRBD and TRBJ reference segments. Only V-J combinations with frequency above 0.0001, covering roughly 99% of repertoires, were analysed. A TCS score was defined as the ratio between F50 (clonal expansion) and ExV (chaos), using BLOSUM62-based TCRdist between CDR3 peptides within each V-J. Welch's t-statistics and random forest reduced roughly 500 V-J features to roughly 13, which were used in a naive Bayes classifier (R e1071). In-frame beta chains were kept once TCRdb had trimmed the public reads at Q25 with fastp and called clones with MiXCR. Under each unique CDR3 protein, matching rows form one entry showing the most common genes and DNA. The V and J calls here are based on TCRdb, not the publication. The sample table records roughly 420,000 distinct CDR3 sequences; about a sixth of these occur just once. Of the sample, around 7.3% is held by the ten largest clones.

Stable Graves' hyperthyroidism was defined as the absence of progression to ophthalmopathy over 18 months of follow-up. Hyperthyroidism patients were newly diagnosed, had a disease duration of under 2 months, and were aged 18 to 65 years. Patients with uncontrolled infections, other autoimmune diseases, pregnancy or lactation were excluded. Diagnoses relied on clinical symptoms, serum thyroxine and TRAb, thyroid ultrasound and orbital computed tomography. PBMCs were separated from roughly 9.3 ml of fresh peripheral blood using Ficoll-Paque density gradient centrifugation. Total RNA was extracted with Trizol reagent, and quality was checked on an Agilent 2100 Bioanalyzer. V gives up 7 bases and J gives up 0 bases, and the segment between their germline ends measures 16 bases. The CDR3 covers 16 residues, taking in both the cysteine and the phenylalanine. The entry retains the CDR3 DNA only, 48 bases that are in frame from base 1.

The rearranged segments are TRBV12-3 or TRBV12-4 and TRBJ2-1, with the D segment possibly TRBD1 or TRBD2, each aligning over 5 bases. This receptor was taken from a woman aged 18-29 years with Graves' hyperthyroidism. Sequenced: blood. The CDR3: CASNVVGVGSYNEQFF. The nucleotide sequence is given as TGTGCCAGCAACGTAGTGGGGGTTGGCTCCTACAATGAGCAGTTCTTC.